The present T cell receptor beta chain was sequenced within a study of control samples from healthy donors and cancer patients. This CDR3 is 12 amino acids long. The germline gives CDR1 SGHRS, CDR2 YFSETQ. The junction had 6 bases not matched to a gene; V was cut back by 5 bases and J by 8 bases. The assay was immunoSEQ multiplex PCR, and TCRdb's table has in-frame clones only and misses some. The table records about 6,700 clones, 76% of them present only once. This clone was counted only a few times. The specimen was formalin-fixed, paraffin-embedded tissue. The TCR comes from a male donor with melanoma. This chain uses TRBV5-1 with TRBJ1-1; TRBD1 aligns across 7 bases. The CDR3 DNA sequence: TGCGCCAGCAGAGGGGACAGTCCCGAAGCTTTCTTT. This sequence encodes CASRGDSPEAFF.